This record looks at one T cell receptor (beta chain) sequence and its context. Its antigen is still unknown. Assay: immunoSEQ multiplex PCR; the TCRdb copy retains only in-frame clones and omits some. The sample lists about 130,000 clones, roughly 80% occurring once. The data are from a study of PD-L1 blockade in urothelial cancer. The junction had 5 bases not matched to a gene; V was cut back by 6 bases and J by 7 bases. Germline V gives CDR1 KGHSH, CDR2 LQKENI. The CDR3 length is 13 residues. Whole-study findings and limits: Lower pretreatment blood TCR clonality, under the median, predicted better survival, researchers reported.

Time point indicated: pretreatment peripheral blood. Locally advanced or metastatic urothelial carcinoma was present in patients. This clonotype was obtained from a man aged 50 to 60 with urothelial cancer. The sample in question was PBMCs, obtained around atezolizumab (anti-PD-L1) treatment. The chain couples TRBV18 to TRBJ1-5; TRBD1 aligns across 8 bases. The CDR3 spells CASSRTGNQPQHF. The CDR3 coding sequence is TGTGCCAGCTCGCGGACAGGGAACCAGCCCCAGCATTTT. The full variable domain, with the rest looked up from reference TRBV18 and TRBJ1-5, is NAGVMQNPRHLVRRRGQEARLRCSPMKGHSHVYWYRQLPEEGLKFMVYLQKENIIDESGMPKERFSAEFPKEGPSILRIQQVVRGDSAAYFCASSRTGNQPQHFGDGTRLSIL.